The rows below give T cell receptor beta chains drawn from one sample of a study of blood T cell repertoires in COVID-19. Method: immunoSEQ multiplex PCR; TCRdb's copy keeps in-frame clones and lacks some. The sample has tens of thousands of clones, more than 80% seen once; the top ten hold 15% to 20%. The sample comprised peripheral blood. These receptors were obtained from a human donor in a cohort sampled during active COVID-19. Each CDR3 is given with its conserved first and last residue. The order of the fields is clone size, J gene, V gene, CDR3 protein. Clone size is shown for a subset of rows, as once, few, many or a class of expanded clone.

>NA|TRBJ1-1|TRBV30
CAWGEQGYTEAFF
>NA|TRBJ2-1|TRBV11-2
CASSPPGGFNEQFF
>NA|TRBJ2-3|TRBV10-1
CASSELADSTDTQYF
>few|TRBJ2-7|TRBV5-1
CASSIRDSSYEQYF
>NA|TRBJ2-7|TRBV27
CASSLYPPGVAETSYEQYF
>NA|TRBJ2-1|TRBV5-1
CASSLRSLAGVPNEQFF
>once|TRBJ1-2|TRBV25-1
CASSPNRGPYGYTF
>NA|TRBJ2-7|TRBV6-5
CASSLRGGPSYEQYF
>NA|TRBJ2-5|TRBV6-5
CASRSLAGEETQYF
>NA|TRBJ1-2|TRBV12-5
CASALGAEYGYTF
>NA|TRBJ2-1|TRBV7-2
CASSLPEGSLLYNEQFF
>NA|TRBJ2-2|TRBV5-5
CASSQDRARTGELFF
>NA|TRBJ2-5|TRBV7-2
CASSLTRDRGRETQYF
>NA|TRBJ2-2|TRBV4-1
CASSLPMRTGELFF
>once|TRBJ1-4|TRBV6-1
CASSELGIVNEKLFF
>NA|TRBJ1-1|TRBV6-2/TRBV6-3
CASSYWTGEAFF
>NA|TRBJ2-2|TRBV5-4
CASSRLTSGNTGELFF
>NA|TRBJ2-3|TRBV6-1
CASSENPSGLTDTQYF
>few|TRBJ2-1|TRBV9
CASSVRSSLSYNEQFF
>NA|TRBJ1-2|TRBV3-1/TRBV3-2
CASSQIHDGYTF
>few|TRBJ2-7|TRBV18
CASSLAGLYEQYF
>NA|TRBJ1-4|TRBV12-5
CASGLAQGQPTTNEKLFF
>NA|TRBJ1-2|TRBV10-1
CASSEGTVYGYTF
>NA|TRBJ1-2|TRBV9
CASSAPGQGVTF
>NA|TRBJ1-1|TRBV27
CASSPAGQRNTEAFF
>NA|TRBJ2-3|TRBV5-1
CASSLATGVEDTQYF
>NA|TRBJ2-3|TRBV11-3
CASSLMRTDTQYF
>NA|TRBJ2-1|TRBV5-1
CASSLGGLNEQFF
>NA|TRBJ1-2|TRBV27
CASSYQGALTF
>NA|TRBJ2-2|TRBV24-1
CATSEAGVTGELFF
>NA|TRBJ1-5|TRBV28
CASKPGFGNQPQHF
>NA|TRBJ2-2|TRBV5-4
CASSLGGRGQGFTGELFF
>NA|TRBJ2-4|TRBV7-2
CASSTPPGLKNIQYF
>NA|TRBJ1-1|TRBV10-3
CAISNRQGRGNTEAFF
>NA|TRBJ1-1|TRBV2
CASRSSGAYMNTEAFF
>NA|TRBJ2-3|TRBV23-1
CASSQSRTGGAADTQYF
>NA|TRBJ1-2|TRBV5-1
CASSPPLHLVYGYTF
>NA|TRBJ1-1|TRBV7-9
CASSLQQGGAFF
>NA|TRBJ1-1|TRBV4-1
CASSQVQDRGTEAFF
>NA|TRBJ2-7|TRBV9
CASSAGLSYEQYF
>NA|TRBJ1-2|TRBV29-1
CSVGRESNYGYTF
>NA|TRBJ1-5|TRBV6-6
CASSYQADGNQPQHF
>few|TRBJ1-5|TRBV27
CASSLSRENQPQHF
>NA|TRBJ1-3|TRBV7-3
CASSPGSGPLGNTIYF
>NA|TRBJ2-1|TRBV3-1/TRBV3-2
CASSQGTSGGYNEQFF
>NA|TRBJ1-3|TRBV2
CASSALSGNTIYF
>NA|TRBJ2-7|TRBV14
CASSQTRTHEQYF
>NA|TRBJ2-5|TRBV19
CASSYAGTTQETQYF
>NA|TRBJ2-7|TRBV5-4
CASSPGGARYEQYF
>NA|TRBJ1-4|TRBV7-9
CAIAGLQNEKLFF
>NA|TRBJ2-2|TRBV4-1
CASSQEARGIPGELFF
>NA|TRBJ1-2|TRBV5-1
CASSLQVNYGYTF
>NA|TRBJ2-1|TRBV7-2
CASSLGYKQFF
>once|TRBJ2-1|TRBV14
CASSQGVADEQFF
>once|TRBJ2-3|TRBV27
CASSSRGTSGRASTDTQYF